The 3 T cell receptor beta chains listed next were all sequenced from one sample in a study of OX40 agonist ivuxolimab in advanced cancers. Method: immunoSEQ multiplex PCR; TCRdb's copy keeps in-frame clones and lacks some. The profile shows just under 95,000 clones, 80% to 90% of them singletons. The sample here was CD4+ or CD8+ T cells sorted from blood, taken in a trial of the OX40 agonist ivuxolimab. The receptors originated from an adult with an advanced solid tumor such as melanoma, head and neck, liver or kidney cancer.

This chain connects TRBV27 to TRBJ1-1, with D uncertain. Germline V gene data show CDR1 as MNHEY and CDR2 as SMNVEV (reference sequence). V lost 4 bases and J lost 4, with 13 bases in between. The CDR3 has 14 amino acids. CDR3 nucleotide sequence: TGTGCCAGCAGTTCCCCGGGGTGGGCCACTGAAGCTTTCTTT. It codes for CASSSPGWATEAFF.

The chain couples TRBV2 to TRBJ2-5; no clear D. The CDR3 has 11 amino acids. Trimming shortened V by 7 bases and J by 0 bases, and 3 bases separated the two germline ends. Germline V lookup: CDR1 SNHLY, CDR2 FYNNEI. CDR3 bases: TGTGCCAGCAAATACCAAGAGACCCAGTACTTC. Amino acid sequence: CASKYQETQYF.

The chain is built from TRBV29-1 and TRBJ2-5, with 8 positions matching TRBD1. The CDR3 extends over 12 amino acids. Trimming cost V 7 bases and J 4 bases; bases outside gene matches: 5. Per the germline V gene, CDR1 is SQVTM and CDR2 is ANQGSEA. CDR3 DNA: TGCAGCGCCATCGGACAGGGAGAGACCCAGTACTTC. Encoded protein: CSAIGQGETQYF.